This is a list of T cell receptor beta chains from one sample in a study of T cell responses to AZD1222 COVID-19 vaccine. The protocol was immunoSEQ multiplex PCR, while the TCRdb copy is restricted to in-frame clones and leaves out a portion. Found here are more than 250,000 clones, 93% of them singletons; the top ten hold around 0.57%. The sample consisted of peripheral blood, taken on day 0 of AZD1222 vaccination. These receptors came from an adult in good health. Each CDR3 is given with its conserved first and last residue. The D gene is left open where the match is weak. Expanded clones get a size class; other rows say once, few or many, or leave the size out.

clone size,D gene,J gene,V gene,CDR3 protein,CDR3 DNA
.,.,TRBJ1-5,TRBV5-4,CASSLGGDSNQPQHF,TGTGCCAGCAGCTTGGGAGGGGACAGCAATCAGCCCCAGCATTTT
.,TRBD1,TRBJ1-1,TRBV7-6,CASSLARQGRTEAFF,TGTGCCAGCAGCTTAGCCCGACAGGGGAGGACTGAAGCTTTCTTT
.,TRBD2,TRBJ2-1,TRBV5-1,CASSLGLAAGNEQFF,TGCGCCAGCAGCTTGGGACTAGCGGCAGGGAATGAGCAGTTCTTC
.,.,TRBJ2-1,TRBV5-1,CASSLDRTVYNEQFF,TGCGCCAGCAGCTTGGATCGGACAGTCTACAATGAGCAGTTCTTC
.,TRBD2,TRBJ2-1,TRBV7-2,CASSFSGGSYNEQFF,TGTGCCAGCAGCTTTAGCGGGGGATCATACAATGAGCAGTTCTTC
.,.,TRBJ2-7,TRBV6-5,CASSNSPAGVYEQYF,TGTGCCAGCAGCAATTCCCCCGCCGGGGTCTACGAGCAGTACTTC
.,TRBD1,TRBJ1-1,TRBV5-1,CASSTGTALNTEAFF,TGCGCCAGCAGCACGGGGACAGCATTGAACACTGAAGCTTTCTTT
.,TRBD1,TRBJ1-4,TRBV18,CASSPQGGKAEKLFF,TGTGCCAGCTCACCACAAGGGGGCAAAGCTGAAAAACTGTTTTTT
once,.,TRBJ1-6,TRBV4-3,CASSVRLSYNSPLHF,TGCGCCAGCAGCGTCAGACTCTCCTATAATTCACCCCTCCACTTT
.,TRBD2,TRBJ2-1,TRBV2,CASNRGSGGLYNEQFF,TGTGCCAGCAACCGGGGTAGCGGGGGCCTCTACAATGAGCAGTTCTTC
.,TRBD1,TRBJ2-7,TRBV27,CASSPLGQVREQYF,TGTGCCAGCAGTCCACTCGGACAGGTTCGCGAGCAGTACTTC
.,.,TRBJ1-5,TRBV28,CASTIGGGNQPQHF,TGTGCCAGCACTATAGGCGGGGGGAATCAGCCCCAGCATTTT
.,.,TRBJ1-5,TRBV28,CASSINTPHGPQHF,TGTGCCAGCAGCATTAACACCCCACACGGGCCCCAGCATTTT
.,.,TRBJ1-1,TRBV13,CASSSGRDTEAFF,TGTGCCAGCAGCTCAGGGCGGGACACTGAAGCTTTCTTT
.,.,TRBJ2-1,TRBV5-1,CASSLGLVILQAYNEQFF,TGCGCCAGCAGCTTGGGACTAGTGATTCTCCAGGCCTACAATGAGCAGTTCTTC
.,TRBD1,TRBJ1-3,TRBV6-5,CASSSVQGASGNTIYF,TGTGCCAGCAGTTCAGTACAGGGGGCCTCTGGAAACACCATATATTTT
.,.,TRBJ1-1,TRBV7-9,CASSSDRRENTEAFF,TGTGCCAGCAGCTCGGACAGACGTGAGAACACTGAAGCTTTCTTT
once,.,TRBJ1-6,TRBV7-2,CASSLRAYNSPLHF,TGTGCCAGCAGCTTGCGGGCTTATAATTCACCCCTCCACTTT
.,.,TRBJ1-4,TRBV4-3,CASSQDTPAQIEKLFF,TGCGCCAGCAGCCAAGATACCCCGGCCCAAATTGAAAAACTGTTTTTT
.,.,TRBJ2-2,TRBV5-1,CASSLELMGKLFF,TGCGCCAGCAGCTTGGAACTTATGGGAAAGCTGTTTTTT
once,.,TRBJ2-1,TRBV25-1,CASSEGYNEQFF,TGTGCCAGCAGTGAGGGATACAATGAGCAGTTCTTC
.,TRBD2,TRBJ2-3,TRBV2,CASSEWASGGPMDTQYF,TGTGCCAGCAGTGAATGGGCTAGCGGGGGCCCCATGGATACGCAGTATTTT
.,.,TRBJ2-2,TRBV7-2,CASGGPYSGELFF,TGTGCCAGCGGTGGTCCCTATTCCGGGGAGCTGTTTTTT
.,.,TRBJ2-6,TRBV7-2,CASSLGPQGSGANVLTF,TGTGCCAGCAGCTTAGGCCCTCAGGGATCTGGGGCCAACGTCCTGACTTTC